The present T cell receptor beta chain was sequenced within a study of blood T cell repertoires in COVID-19. TCRdb keeps only in-frame clones here, not all; method: immunoSEQ multiplex PCR. In the table there are a few hundred thousand clones, roughly 87% of which are singletons. Researchers sorted participants into cohorts using their self-reported clinical history. The sequencing sample was made of PBMCs or T cells enriched from blood (not recorded which). The clonotype originates from a woman in her twenties or thirties who had recovered from COVID-19.

Written as DNA, the CDR3 is TGTGCCAGCAGCCAACTCTACGAGCAGTACTTC. Protein product: CASSQLYEQYF. The chain couples TRBV14 to TRBJ2-7; the D is unclear. This CDR3 is built from 11 residues. Trimming removed 2 bases at V and 3 bases at J, with 2 bases between. CDR1 and CDR2 from the germline V gene are SGHDN and FVKESK.